The rows below give T cell receptor beta chains drawn from one sample of a study of blood T cell repertoires in COVID-19. Using immunoSEQ multiplex PCR, the repertoire was profiled, and TCRdb retains in-frame clones only, with some absent. The repertoire consists of some 370,000 clones, with approximately 89% occurring once and the leading ten covering about 10%. Sequenced sample: peripheral blood. These receptors all stem from a woman aged 25 to 39 with COVID-19, enrolled during active disease. Both conserved end residues are part of each CDR3. A D gene is named only where the DNA matches it firmly. Clone size is stated in some rows and not others, as once, few, many or a class when expanded.

abundance: -; v_gene: TRBV27; j_gene: TRBJ2-1; d_gene: -; CDR3nt: TGTGCCAGCAGTTTCTCCCCGATAGACTACAATGAGCAGTTCTTC; CDR3aa: CASSFSPIDYNEQFF
abundance: -; v_gene: TRBV30; j_gene: TRBJ1-1; d_gene: -; CDR3nt: TGTGCCTGGGAAAAGGACTACACTGAAGCTTTCTTT; CDR3aa: CAWEKDYTEAFF
abundance: -; v_gene: TRBV27; j_gene: TRBJ2-6; d_gene: -; CDR3nt: TGTGCCAGCAGGGCGGCGGGGGCCAACGTCCTGACTTTC; CDR3aa: CASRAAGANVLTF
abundance: -; v_gene: TRBV9; j_gene: TRBJ1-2; d_gene: -; CDR3nt: TGTGCCAGCAGCGTAGCTACAATGCGGGGCTACACCTTC; CDR3aa: CASSVATMRGYTF
abundance: -; v_gene: TRBV27; j_gene: TRBJ1-2; d_gene: -; CDR3nt: TGTGCCAGCAGCCCCTCAACCGGACATGTGCCGCTCTCCTACACCTTC; CDR3aa: CASSPSTGHVPLSYTF
abundance: -; v_gene: TRBV29-1; j_gene: TRBJ2-7; d_gene: TRBD1; CDR3nt: TGCAGCGTTGGACCCAGGGGGCCCACAGAGCAGTACTTC; CDR3aa: CSVGPRGPTEQYF
abundance: -; v_gene: TRBV4-3; j_gene: TRBJ2-3; d_gene: -; CDR3nt: TGCGCCAGCAGCCAAGAACAGGGTAGGGGCACAGATACGCAGTATTTT; CDR3aa: CASSQEQGRGTDTQYF
abundance: few; v_gene: TRBV6-5; j_gene: TRBJ1-4; d_gene: TRBD1; CDR3nt: TGTGCCAGCAGTCCAGGGACAGGGTATAATGAAAAACTGTTTTTT; CDR3aa: CASSPGTGYNEKLFF
abundance: -; v_gene: TRBV20-1; j_gene: TRBJ2-1; d_gene: -; CDR3nt: TGCAGTGCTAGTCCGCGGCGGGCGGAGCAGTTCTTC; CDR3aa: CSASPRRAEQFF
abundance: -; v_gene: TRBV9; j_gene: TRBJ2-3; d_gene: TRBD1; CDR3nt: TGTGCCAGCAGCGTAAAACCCGGGACAGGAGGCACAGATACGCAGTATTTT; CDR3aa: CASSVKPGTGGTDTQYF
abundance: -; v_gene: TRBV18; j_gene: TRBJ2-7; d_gene: -; CDR3nt: TGTGCCAGCTCTCTCAGCTCCTACGAGCAGTACTTC; CDR3aa: CASSLSSYEQYF
abundance: few; v_gene: TRBV30; j_gene: TRBJ2-5; d_gene: -; CDR3nt: TGTGCCTGGAGTGTTCTATTGGAGACCCAGTACTTC; CDR3aa: CAWSVLLETQYF
abundance: -; v_gene: TRBV7-9; j_gene: TRBJ2-1; d_gene: -; CDR3nt: TGTGCCAGCAGCTTAAGATCTAGGCCTTACAATGAGCAGTTCTTC; CDR3aa: CASSLRSRPYNEQFF
abundance: -; v_gene: TRBV7-2; j_gene: TRBJ2-2; d_gene: -; CDR3nt: TGTGCCAGCAGCTTCCAGGCGAACACCGGGGAGCTGTTTTTT; CDR3aa: CASSFQANTGELFF
abundance: -; v_gene: TRBV2; j_gene: TRBJ2-5; d_gene: -; CDR3nt: TGTGCCAGCAGTCTTGAGGACCAGGGGGAGACCCAGTACTTC; CDR3aa: CASSLEDQGETQYF
abundance: -; v_gene: TRBV5-6; j_gene: TRBJ2-3; d_gene: -; CDR3nt: TGTGCCAGCAGTTCTTCAGGGATCACAGATACGCAGTATTTT; CDR3aa: CASSSSGITDTQYF
abundance: -; v_gene: TRBV7-8; j_gene: TRBJ1-2; d_gene: -; CDR3nt: TGTGCCAGCAGCGTCAGGGATAACTATGGCTACACCTTC; CDR3aa: CASSVRDNYGYTF
abundance: once; v_gene: TRBV18; j_gene: TRBJ1-1; d_gene: -; CDR3nt: TGTGCCAGCTCACCCGAGGGAGGGAACACTGAAGCTTTCTTT; CDR3aa: CASSPEGGNTEAFF
abundance: -; v_gene: TRBV11-2; j_gene: TRBJ2-5; d_gene: TRBD2; CDR3nt: TGTGCCAGCAGCTTAGTGGGCGGGAGAGTCCAAGAGACCCAGTACTTC; CDR3aa: CASSLVGGRVQETQYF
abundance: once; v_gene: TRBV5-1; j_gene: TRBJ2-5; d_gene: TRBD1; CDR3nt: TGCGCCAGCAGCTTGGGACAGGGGGAAGAGACCCAGTACTTC; CDR3aa: CASSLGQGEETQYF
abundance: -; v_gene: TRBV14; j_gene: TRBJ2-3; d_gene: -; CDR3nt: TGTGCCAGCAGCCCGTTAGGGGCAGATACGCAGTATTTT; CDR3aa: CASSPLGADTQYF
abundance: -; v_gene: TRBV5-1; j_gene: TRBJ2-7; d_gene: -; CDR3nt: TGCGCCAGCAGCTTGGGTCCAGAGCAGTACTTC; CDR3aa: CASSLGPEQYF
abundance: -; v_gene: TRBV28; j_gene: TRBJ2-1; d_gene: -; CDR3nt: TGTGCCAGCAGTTCCGGTCATCACGAGCAGTTCTTC; CDR3aa: CASSSGHHEQFF
abundance: -; v_gene: TRBV13; j_gene: TRBJ1-2; d_gene: TRBD1; CDR3nt: TGTGCCAGCAGCCCCGGACAGGGTAACTATGGCTACACCTTC; CDR3aa: CASSPGQGNYGYTF
abundance: -; v_gene: TRBV2; j_gene: TRBJ2-3; d_gene: -; CDR3nt: TGTGCCAGCAGTGTCGGCGGGACTAGCACAGATACGCAGTATTTT; CDR3aa: CASSVGGTSTDTQYF
abundance: once; v_gene: TRBV7-9; j_gene: TRBJ1-3; d_gene: -; CDR3nt: TGTGCCAGCAGCTTAGTGCCAGAAAACACCATATATTTT; CDR3aa: CASSLVPENTIYF
abundance: -; v_gene: TRBV7-3; j_gene: TRBJ2-1; d_gene: -; CDR3nt: TGTGCCAGCAGCTTAGGTCTAGCAGCCTACAATGAGCAGTTCTTC; CDR3aa: CASSLGLAAYNEQFF
abundance: -; v_gene: TRBV6-5; j_gene: TRBJ2-7; d_gene: TRBD1; CDR3nt: TGTGCCAGCAGTTGGGCCAGGGGGCAGGGGGAGCAGTACTTC; CDR3aa: CASSWARGQGEQYF
abundance: once; v_gene: TRBV27; j_gene: TRBJ1-2; d_gene: TRBD1; CDR3nt: TGTGCCAGCAGTTTATCAGGGGGCGGGGGCTACACCTTC; CDR3aa: CASSLSGGGGYTF
abundance: -; v_gene: TRBV5-1; j_gene: TRBJ1-6; d_gene: TRBD1; CDR3nt: TGCGCCAGCAGCGTCCGGGACAGGCCTTCACCCCTCCACTTT; CDR3aa: CASSVRDRPSPLHF
abundance: once; v_gene: TRBV28; j_gene: TRBJ1-1; d_gene: -; CDR3nt: TGTGCCAGCAGTCCAAACAGGGCTGTGAACACTGAAGCTTTCTTT; CDR3aa: CASSPNRAVNTEAFF
abundance: -; v_gene: TRBV30; j_gene: TRBJ2-7; d_gene: -; CDR3nt: TGTGCCTGGGGGGACATCTCCTACGAGCAGTACTTC; CDR3aa: CAWGDISYEQYF
abundance: -; v_gene: TRBV4-1; j_gene: TRBJ1-6; d_gene: -; CDR3nt: TGCGCCAGCAGCCAAGAGGGACAAGCCTATAATTCACCCCTCCACTTT; CDR3aa: CASSQEGQAYNSPLHF
abundance: -; v_gene: TRBV5-6; j_gene: TRBJ2-3; d_gene: TRBD2; CDR3nt: TGTGCCAGCAGCTTGTATAGCGGGAGACGGGATACGCAGTATTTT; CDR3aa: CASSLYSGRRDTQYF
abundance: once; v_gene: TRBV15; j_gene: TRBJ2-7; d_gene: -; CDR3nt: TGTGCCACCAAAACAGCCGGGGTCTCCTACGAGCAGTACTTC; CDR3aa: CATKTAGVSYEQYF
abundance: -; v_gene: TRBV10-3; j_gene: TRBJ2-7; d_gene: -; CDR3nt: TGTGCCATCAGACAGGACGGAGACGAGCAGTACTTC; CDR3aa: CAIRQDGDEQYF
abundance: -; v_gene: TRBV5-4; j_gene: TRBJ1-6; d_gene: TRBD1; CDR3nt: TGTGCCAGCAGCCGGGACAGCTCTAATTCACCCCTCCACTTT; CDR3aa: CASSRDSSNSPLHF
abundance: -; v_gene: TRBV28; j_gene: TRBJ2-7; d_gene: TRBD1; CDR3nt: TGTGCCAGCAGTTTACGACAGGGGCTGAGCTCCTACGAGCAGTACTTC; CDR3aa: CASSLRQGLSSYEQYF
abundance: -; v_gene: TRBV19; j_gene: TRBJ2-7; d_gene: TRBD1; CDR3nt: TGTGCCAGTAGTGCCTACAGGGGTTCCTACGAGCAGTACTTC; CDR3aa: CASSAYRGSYEQYF
abundance: -; v_gene: TRBV28; j_gene: TRBJ2-3; d_gene: TRBD2; CDR3nt: TGTGCCAGCAGAGAAACTAGCGGGAGTGGCGATACGCAGTATTTT; CDR3aa: CASRETSGSGDTQYF
abundance: -; v_gene: TRBV7-6; j_gene: TRBJ2-2; d_gene: TRBD2; CDR3nt: TGTGCCAGCAGTTTACTAGCGGGAGGGCCGAGCACCGGGGAGCTGTTTTTT; CDR3aa: CASSLLAGGPSTGELFF
abundance: -; v_gene: TRBV7-8; j_gene: TRBJ1-2; d_gene: -; CDR3nt: TGTGCCAGCAGCTTTCGACAGGACATAAACTATGGCTACACCTTC; CDR3aa: CASSFRQDINYGYTF
abundance: -; v_gene: TRBV9; j_gene: TRBJ2-5; d_gene: TRBD1; CDR3nt: TGTGCCAGCAGCGCCATGACAGGGGGTCGATGGGGAACACAAGAGACCCAGTACTTC; CDR3aa: CASSAMTGGRWGTQETQYF
abundance: -; v_gene: TRBV28; j_gene: TRBJ1-2; d_gene: -; CDR3nt: TGTGCCAGCAGCCCCATTGGGGAGGGGGGAGGCTACACCTTC; CDR3aa: CASSPIGEGGGYTF
abundance: few; v_gene: TRBV9; j_gene: TRBJ2-7; d_gene: TRBD2; CDR3nt: TGTGCCAGCAGCGTCGGACTAGCGGGAGCCTACGAGCAGTACTTC; CDR3aa: CASSVGLAGAYEQYF
abundance: -; v_gene: TRBV18; j_gene: TRBJ1-1; d_gene: -; CDR3nt: TGTGCCAGCTCACCACTCCGGGACACTGAAGCTTTCTTT; CDR3aa: CASSPLRDTEAFF
abundance: -; v_gene: TRBV7-9; j_gene: TRBJ2-7; d_gene: TRBD2; CDR3nt: TGTGCCAGCAGTATTCTAGCGGGAGGCACCTACGAGCAGTACTTC; CDR3aa: CASSILAGGTYEQYF
abundance: -; v_gene: TRBV5-4; j_gene: TRBJ2-1; d_gene: -; CDR3nt: TGTGCCAGCAGCTTGGACCCGAGCTCCTACAATGAGCAGTTCTTC; CDR3aa: CASSLDPSSYNEQFF
abundance: -; v_gene: TRBV18; j_gene: TRBJ2-5; d_gene: TRBD2; CDR3nt: TGTGCCAGCTCACCACCCGCGGGAGGGCCTAGAGAGACCCAGTACTTC; CDR3aa: CASSPPAGGPRETQYF
abundance: -; v_gene: TRBV6-4; j_gene: TRBJ2-3; d_gene: -; CDR3nt: TGTGCCAGCAGTGAAGCGGCAGGGGGCACAGATACGCAGTATTTT; CDR3aa: CASSEAAGGTDTQYF
abundance: -; v_gene: TRBV4-3; j_gene: TRBJ2-7; d_gene: -; CDR3nt: TGCGCCAGCAGCCAGGACAGCGGGATACTTTACGAGCAGTACTTC; CDR3aa: CASSQDSGILYEQYF
abundance: -; v_gene: TRBV7-2; j_gene: TRBJ1-2; d_gene: -; CDR3nt: TGTGCCAGCAGCTCTCTATATGGCTACACCTTC; CDR3aa: CASSSLYGYTF
abundance: -; v_gene: TRBV28; j_gene: TRBJ2-5; d_gene: TRBD1; CDR3nt: TGTGCCAGCAGTAAGACAGGGGGCCGACAGACCCAGTACTTC; CDR3aa: CASSKTGGRQTQYF
abundance: -; v_gene: TRBV4-2; j_gene: TRBJ1-2; d_gene: -; CDR3nt: TGTGCCAGCAGCCAAGATATAACAGGGTCTGGCTATGGCTACACCTTC; CDR3aa: CASSQDITGSGYGYTF
abundance: -; v_gene: TRBV7-2; j_gene: TRBJ2-4; d_gene: TRBD1; CDR3nt: TGTGCCAGCAGCTTAGGGGGACAGTTAGCCAAAAACATTCAGTACTTC; CDR3aa: CASSLGGQLAKNIQYF
abundance: -; v_gene: TRBV5-1; j_gene: TRBJ2-7; d_gene: TRBD2; CDR3nt: TGCGCCAGCAGCTTGGGAGCGGGAGGGGCAGAAGAGCAGTACTTC; CDR3aa: CASSLGAGGAEEQYF
abundance: -; v_gene: TRBV5-4; j_gene: TRBJ2-7; d_gene: -; CDR3nt: TGTGCCAGCAGCTTGGGGACTTACGAGCAGTACTTC; CDR3aa: CASSLGTYEQYF
abundance: -; v_gene: TRBV7-2; j_gene: TRBJ1-2; d_gene: TRBD1; CDR3nt: TGTGCCAGCAGCAGGGACAGGGGGCGCTATGGCTACACCTTC; CDR3aa: CASSRDRGRYGYTF
abundance: -; v_gene: TRBV5-5; j_gene: TRBJ2-7; d_gene: TRBD2; CDR3nt: TGTGCCAGCAGCCCCACTAGCGGCTGGGGCGCCGAGCAGTACTTC; CDR3aa: CASSPTSGWGAEQYF